This T cell receptor beta chain was documented in a study of blood T cell repertoires in COVID-19. Repertoires were generated with immunoSEQ multiplex PCR, while TCRdb's copy carries only in-frame clones and drops some. The sample shows 200,000 to 250,000 clones, around 84% of them seen only once. Germline V CDR1 and CDR2: MDHEN, SYDVKM. V dropped 3 bases and J dropped 6; count of bases not matched to a gene: 7. The CDR3 has 15 amino acids. The chain couples TRBV28 to TRBJ2-7; TRBD1 aligns across 11 bases. The specimen was peripheral blood. This TCR came from a human donor in a cohort sampled during active COVID-19. The CDR3 spells CASSLGGTGGFEQYF. The CDR3 bases are TGTGCCAGCAGTTTGGGCGGGACAGGGGGATTCGAGCAGTACTTC.